The present TCR beta chain was sequenced within a study of T-cell memory formation after mild COVID-19. Study as a whole: TCR clusters were largely donor specific. Findings and limits, study-wide: Day 15 to 85 contractors were CD4/CD8 balanced; later expanders leaned CD4+.

From germline, CDR1 is MDHEN and CDR2 SYDVKM. V lost 5 bases to trimming and J lost 3 bases, with 11 bases between them. CDR3 length: 14 residues. In the case of this clonotype: The antigen is undetermined.

Barcoded TCR alpha and TCR beta cDNA libraries with UMIs came from 5'RACE using constant-segment primers. TCRdb recomputed calls from the 5' RACE reads with MiXCR, one row per CDR3 protein. The table records roughly 580,000 distinct CDR3 sequences, roughly 18% of them present only once. Sequences were obtained from PBMCs or a T cell subset sorted from them (not recorded which). The V and J genes are TRBV28 and TRBJ1-5; D unresolved. The receptor's source is an adult woman who had mild COVID-19 (a few samples of this study predate the infection). Cell type and time point are not known. CDR3 nucleotide sequence: TGTGCCAGCAGTCCGTCAATCCCCAATCAGCCCCAGCATTTT. Translated: CASSPSIPNQPQHF. Full variable domain (remainder filled in from reference TRBV28 and TRBJ1-5): DVKVTQSSRYLVKRTGEKVFLECVQDMDHENMFWYRQDPGLGLRLIYFSYDVKMKEKGDIPEGYSVSREKKERFSLILESASTNQTSMYLCASSPSIPNQPQHFGDGTRLSIL.